The T cell receptor beta chain described here comes from a study of PD-L1 blockade in urothelial cancer. Background on the study: Each blood sample yielded a median of about 150,000 T cells.

Spiking of synthetic TCR analog templates was performed in each PCR. Libraries were prepared by immunoSEQ multiplex PCR; TCRdb keeps only in-frame clonotypes and omits some of them. The sample holds tens of thousands of clones, 82% seen once. The V and J ends lost 5 bases and 8 bases respectively, with 18 bases between them. The CDR3 extends over 15 amino acids. Germline lookup yields CDR1 MNHEY and CDR2 SVGAGI. As concerns this clone: The antigen remains undetermined.

General study results and limits: Pretreatment peripheral blood TCR clonality that fell below the median predicted better survival among the patients studied.

The TCR was taken from a man between 65 and 85 years old with urothelial cancer. This sample comprised PBMCs, obtained around atezolizumab (anti-PD-L1) treatment. This rearrangement joins TRBV6-5 to TRBJ1-4; tentatively, D is TRBD1 (6 bases). The CDR3 here is CASSPRQAAAEKLFF. The CDR3 DNA reads as TGTGCCAGCAGTCCCCGACAGGCCGCTGCGGAAAAACTGTTTTTT.